The sequence of this T cell receptor beta chain was determined in a study of T-cell memory formation after mild COVID-19 (dated by TCRdb to 2020 to 2022). In the study overall: Most TCR sequence clusters were specific to one of the two donors. In a couple of donors, T-cell clones that expanded and contracted after mild COVID-19 were followed by sequencing TCRalpha and TCRbeta repertoires longitudinally. The cohort comprised two young, previously healthy adult volunteers, one female and one male. Study-wide findings and limitations: Some responding clones were detected in pre-infection memory, suggesting pre-existing cross-reactive memory T cells joined the SARS-CoV-2 response. The second-wave clones that peaked on day 37 were not confirmed to be SARS-CoV-2 specific. Contracting CD4+ clones turned up mainly in the CM and EM memory subsets, whereas EMRA was where CD8+ clones were enriched. The study covered only a couple of mild cases, and larger cohorts including severe cases with pre-infection samples were considered necessary. Clones contracting from day 15 to 85 had balanced CD4/CD8 phenotypes, while a second wave expanding from day 15 to 37 was biased towards CD4+.

Ficoll-Paque density gradient centrifugation was the method used to isolate PBMCs. Sequencing was carried out with an Illumina NovaSeq 6000. Using 5'RACE with constant-segment primers, TCRalpha and TCRbeta cDNA libraries were constructed, with sample barcodes and unique molecular identifiers added in the process. Trizol reagent was used to extract RNA from every sample. The libraries were amplified in two PCR steps, and the second step added a second sample barcode and Illumina TruSeq adapters. The libraries were sequenced on an Illumina NovaSeq using 2 x 150 bp paired-end reads. On the authors' methods: Reads were demultiplexed and collapsed into UMI-guided consensus sequences with migec v1.2.7. Using mixcr v2.1.11, UMI consensuses were aligned to TRA and TRB V and J templates and then assembled into clonotypes. A clonotype was counted as expanded or contracted only if both edgeR and NoisET called the change significant, with noise models trained on biological replicates. edgeR calls used a false discovery rate-adjusted p below 0.01 and a log2 fold-change threshold of 1. As an exploratory analysis of dynamics, max-normalized trajectories of the 1000 most abundant clonotypes were examined with PCA combined with hierarchical clustering. Separately sequenced CD4+ and CD8+ repertoires were used to assign the CD4 or CD8 phenotype of responding clones. TCRdb passed the public sequencing reads through fastp at Q25 and MiXCR, retaining productive beta sequences. A single entry per CDR3 protein holds the most common genes and DNA from its merged rows. The V and J calls shown here were made by TCRdb, not taken from the authors' results. This sample holds about 180,000 distinct CDR3 sequences; around 20% were observed only once. About 4% of the sample belongs to the ten largest clones.

There are a few counts of this clonotype. Its binding antigen is unknown. The input lacks base qualities; no much larger clone sits a single base away. In the germline V gene, CDR1 corresponds to SGHTA and CDR2 to FQGNSA. The CDR3, cysteine through phenylalanine, is 14 amino acids long. Of all the DNA, just the CDR3 is kept, 42 bases in frame from base 1. V is cut by 5 bases and J by 6 bases, and the space between the germline ends is 16 bases. The sequence derives from a man younger than 30 who had mild COVID-19 (a few samples of this study predate the infection). The sample titles of this study are shuffled in the database, so cell type and time point are left out; the donor was told from shared clones. Recombination linked TRBV7-2 to TRBJ1-1; a weak D assignment points to TRBD1 (5 bases agree). The sample consisted of PBMCs or a T cell subset sorted from them (not recorded which). CDR3 sequence: CASSLTGGWAEAFF. The sequence in DNA is TGTGCCAGCAGCCTAACAGGTGGGTGGGCTGAAGCTTTCTTT.